The sequence of this T cell receptor (beta chain) was determined in a study of cytomegalovirus exposure and HLA in healthy donors. Germline-derived CDR1 and CDR2 are MNHEY and SVGAGI. V was clipped by 4 bases and J by 3 bases; unmatched bases: 5. The CDR3 contains 15 residues. Both 60 Vbeta primers and 13 Jbeta primers went into the PCR. Here immunoSEQ multiplex PCR was the method, and the copy in TCRdb shows in-frame clones only, minus some. This sample has 120,000 or so clones, with over 65% found just once. This receptor was taken from a man younger than 30 in good health and CMV-seronegative. The specimen sequenced was PBMCs. V and J are TRBV6-5 and TRBJ2-7, with 11 bases aligning to TRBD1. The DNA for the CDR3 is TGTGCCAGCAGTTCTTGGACAGGGGGCAGCTACGAGCAGTACTTC. It specifies CASSSWTGGSYEQYF.